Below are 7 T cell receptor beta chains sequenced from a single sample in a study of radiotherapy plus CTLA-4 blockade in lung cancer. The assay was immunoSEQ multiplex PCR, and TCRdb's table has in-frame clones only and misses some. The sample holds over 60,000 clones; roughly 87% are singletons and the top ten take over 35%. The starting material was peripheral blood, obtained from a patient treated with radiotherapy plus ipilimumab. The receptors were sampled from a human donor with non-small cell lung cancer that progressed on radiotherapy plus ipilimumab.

DNA for the CDR3: TGCGCCAGCAGCCTATCGGACAGGGGGGATGAGAATGAGCAGTTCTTC. Amino acid sequence: CASSLSDRGDENEQFF. V and J are TRBV4-1 and TRBJ2-1; 10 bases are a match to TRBD1. The length of the CDR3 is 16 residues. Looked up from germline, CDR1 is MGHRA and CDR2 is YSYEKL. The junction had 10 bases not matched to a gene; V was cut back by 4 bases and J by 7 bases.

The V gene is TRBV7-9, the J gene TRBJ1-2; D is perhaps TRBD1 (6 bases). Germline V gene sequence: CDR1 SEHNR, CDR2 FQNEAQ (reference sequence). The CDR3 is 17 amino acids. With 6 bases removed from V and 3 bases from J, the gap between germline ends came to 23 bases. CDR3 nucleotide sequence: TGTGCCAGCAGTCAATATAGGACAGTGACCTCTGACTATGGCTACACCTTC. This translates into CASSQYRTVTSDYGYTF.

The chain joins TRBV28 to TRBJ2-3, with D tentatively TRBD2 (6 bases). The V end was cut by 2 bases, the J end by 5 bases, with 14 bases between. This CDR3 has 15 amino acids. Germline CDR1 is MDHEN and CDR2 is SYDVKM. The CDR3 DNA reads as TGTGCCAGCAGTTTAGGTCGGGCTAGCGTAGATACGCAGTATTTT. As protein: CASSLGRASVDTQYF. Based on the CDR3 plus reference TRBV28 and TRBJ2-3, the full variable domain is DVKVTQSSRYLVKRTGEKVFLECVQDMDHENMFWYRQDPGLGLRLIYFSYDVKMKEKGDIPEGYSVSREKKERFSLILESASTNQTSMYLCASSLGRASVDTQYFGPGTRLTVL.

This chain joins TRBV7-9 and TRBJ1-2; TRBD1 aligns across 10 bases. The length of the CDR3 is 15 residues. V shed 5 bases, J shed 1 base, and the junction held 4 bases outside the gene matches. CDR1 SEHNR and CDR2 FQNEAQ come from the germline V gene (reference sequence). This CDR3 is CASSQGQGNNYGYTF. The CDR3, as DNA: TGTGCCAGCAGCCAGGGACAGGGGAATAACTATGGCTACACCTTC.

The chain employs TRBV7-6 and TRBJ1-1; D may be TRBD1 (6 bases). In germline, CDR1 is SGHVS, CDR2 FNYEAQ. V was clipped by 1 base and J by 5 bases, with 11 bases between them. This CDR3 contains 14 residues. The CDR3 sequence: CASSLGGGQTEAFF. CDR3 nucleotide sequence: TGTGCCAGCAGCTTAGGTGGGGGGCAGACTGAAGCTTTCTTT.

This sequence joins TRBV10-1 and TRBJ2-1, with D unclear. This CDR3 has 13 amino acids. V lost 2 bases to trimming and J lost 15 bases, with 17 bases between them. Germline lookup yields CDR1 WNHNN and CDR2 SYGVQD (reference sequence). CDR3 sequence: CASSENTDQQRFF. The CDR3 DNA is TGCGCCAGCAGTGAGAATACCGATCAGCAGCGGTTCTTC.

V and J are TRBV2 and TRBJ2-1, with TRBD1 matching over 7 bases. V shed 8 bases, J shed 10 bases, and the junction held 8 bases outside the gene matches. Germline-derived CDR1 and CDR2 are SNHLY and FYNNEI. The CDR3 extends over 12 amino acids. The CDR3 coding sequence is TGTGCCAGCGAGATAGGGGGCAGGGAGCAGTTCTTC. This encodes CASEIGGREQFF.